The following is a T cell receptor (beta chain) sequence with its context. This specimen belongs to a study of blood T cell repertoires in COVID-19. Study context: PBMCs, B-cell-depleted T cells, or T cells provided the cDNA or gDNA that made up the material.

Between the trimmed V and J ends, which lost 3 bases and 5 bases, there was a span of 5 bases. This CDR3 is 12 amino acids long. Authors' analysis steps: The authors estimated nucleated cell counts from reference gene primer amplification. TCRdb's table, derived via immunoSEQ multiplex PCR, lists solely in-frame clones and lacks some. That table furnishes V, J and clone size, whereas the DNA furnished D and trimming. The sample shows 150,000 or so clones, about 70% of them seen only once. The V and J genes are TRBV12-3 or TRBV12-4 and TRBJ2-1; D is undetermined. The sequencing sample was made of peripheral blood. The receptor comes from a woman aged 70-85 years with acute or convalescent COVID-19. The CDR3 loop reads CASSFIDNEQFF. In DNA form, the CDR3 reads TGTGCCAGCAGTTTTATCGACAATGAGCAGTTCTTC.